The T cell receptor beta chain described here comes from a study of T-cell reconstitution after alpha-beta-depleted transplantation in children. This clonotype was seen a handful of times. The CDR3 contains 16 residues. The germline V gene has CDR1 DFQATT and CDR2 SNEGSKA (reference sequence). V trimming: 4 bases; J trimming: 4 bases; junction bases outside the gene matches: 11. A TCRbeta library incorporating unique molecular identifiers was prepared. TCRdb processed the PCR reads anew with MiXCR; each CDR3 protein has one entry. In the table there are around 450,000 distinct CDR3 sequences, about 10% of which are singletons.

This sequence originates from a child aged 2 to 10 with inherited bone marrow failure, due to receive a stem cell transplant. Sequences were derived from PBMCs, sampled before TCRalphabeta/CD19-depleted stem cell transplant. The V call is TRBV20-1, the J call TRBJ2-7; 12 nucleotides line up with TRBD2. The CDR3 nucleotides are TGCAGTGCTATGACTAGCGGGAGCGTAGCGGGGTACGAGCAGTACTTC. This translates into CSAMTSGSVAGYEQYF.